This TCR beta chain was profiled in a study of shared clonotypes between healthy human individuals. Genomic DNA of every subset was divided equally among multiple immunoSEQ plates. The assay was immunoSEQ multiplex PCR, and TCRdb's table has in-frame clones only and misses some. The data show about 1 million clones, around 75% seen once. The study's findings and limits: Among donors, sharing of clonotypes was expected to be affected by sequencing depth.

Note on this clone: Its antigen remains unidentified.

The V gene's germline CDR1 is WNHNN and CDR2 SYGVQD (reference sequence). CDR3 length: 16 amino acids. V lost 2 bases to trimming and J lost 3 bases, with 15 bases between them. This rearrangement joins TRBV10-1 to TRBJ2-3; D call uncertain. This TCR derives from a man aged 18-30 years in good health. Sequencing was carried out using memory CD4+ T cells sorted from blood. Subset in this sample: CD45RA-negative fraction. Here the CDR3 DNA reads TGCGCCAGCAGTGAGAGTCTAAGGATGGGAACAGATACGCAGTATTTT. Translated, it gives CASSESLRMGTDTQYF.